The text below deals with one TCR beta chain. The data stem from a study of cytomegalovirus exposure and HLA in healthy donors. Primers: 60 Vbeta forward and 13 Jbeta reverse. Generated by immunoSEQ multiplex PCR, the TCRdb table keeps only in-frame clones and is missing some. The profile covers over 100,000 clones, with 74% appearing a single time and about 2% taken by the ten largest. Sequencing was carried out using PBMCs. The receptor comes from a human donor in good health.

The CDR3 region is CSVSRGLSNEQFF. The CDR3 DNA is TGCAGCGTATCACGAGGACTCAGCAATGAGCAGTTCTTC. The genes are TRBV29-1 and TRBJ2-1, with D possibly being TRBD2 (5 bases). The V end lost 6 bases, the J end lost 6 bases, and 15 bases lay between the germline ends. Germline lookup yields CDR1 SQVTM and CDR2 ANQGSEA. This CDR3 contains 13 residues.